Here is one T cell receptor (beta chain) with its context. Authors' analysis steps: Reference gene primer amplification in the assay estimated nucleated cell counts. Only in-frame clones appear in the TCRdb table, and some are missing; sequencing was by immunoSEQ multiplex PCR. The DNA gave D and trimming, while V, J and clone size come from that table. The table has under 250,000 clones, 80% to 90% seen once. The data derive from a study of blood T cell repertoires in COVID-19. Across the whole study: COVID-19 samples from acute and convalescent phases originated in the United States, Italy and Spain. Nucleic acid was either cDNA or gDNA, and it came from T cells, B-cell-depleted T cells, or PBMCs.

The sequencing sample was made of peripheral blood. This clonotype was obtained from a man aged 50 to 60 with acute or convalescent COVID-19.

The CDR3 loop is CASGFTGTGARYSNQPQHF. CDR3 nucleotide sequence: TGTGCTAGTGGTTTCACCGGGACAGGGGCCCGTTATAGCAATCAGCCCCAGCATTTT. The chain couples TRBV12-5 to TRBJ1-5; 10 bases fit TRBD1. The CDR3 is 19 amino acids. The junction had 11 bases not matched to a gene; V was cut back by 3 bases and J by 0 bases. The germline V gene encodes CDR1 LGHNT and CDR2 FRNRAP.